The clone carrying this T cell receptor beta chain was detected many times. Its antigen is not identified. The V end lost 0 bases, the J end lost 3 bases, and 8 bases lay between the germline ends. The CDR3 is 13 amino acids. Germline V lookup: CDR1 GTSNPN, CDR2 SVGIG (reference sequence). The authors defined stable hyperthyroidism as no ophthalmopathy within 18 months of follow-up. The data are from a study of Graves' ophthalmopathy and Graves' hyperthyroidism. Findings and limits, study-wide: Most thyroid-expanded clonotypes exceeding 0.001 frequency were also found in blood.

Amplification of the TCR beta CDR3 regions used RNA transcripts (as template). Scientists carried out first-round RT-PCR using HTBI primers and then a second-round multiplex PCR. In TCRdb, the multiplex PCR reads were re-called with MiXCR into one record per CDR3 protein. The sample lists 620,000 or so distinct CDR3 sequences; about 20% were seen once. The V and J genes are TRBV30 and TRBJ1-2; tentatively, D is TRBD1 (6 bases). The TCR originated in a woman under 30 with stable Graves' hyperthyroidism. Some clones in this sample may be carry-over from other donors' samples. The sequencing input was peripheral blood. CDR3 region: CAWSVRGHYGYTF. The CDR3 DNA reads TGTGCCTGGAGTGTACGGGGGCACTATGGCTACACCTTC.